The 8 T cell receptor beta chains in this list originate from one sample, sequenced in a study of post-analysis software for immune sequencing data. For these receptors, no antigen is known. Unique molecular identifiers were carried by the TCR beta cDNA libraries. Each CDR3 protein gets one entry after TCRdb re-called the PCR reads with MiXCR. The sample shows about 460,000 distinct CDR3 sequences, nearly 45% of them seen only once. The study, taken as a whole, reports: Compared with controls, patients had more of about 5 TRBV segments, including TRBV5-6, TRBV5-1 and TRBV20-1.

The sample taken for sequencing was blood. Receptor source: a girl aged 10-17 years with multiple sclerosis.

This chain joins TRBV6-2 or TRBV6-3 and TRBJ2-1, with 8 bases that match TRBD1. Per germline, CDR1 MNHEY and CDR2 SVGEGT. The J segment lost 6 bases and the V segment lost 5 bases, leaving 9 bases of the junction unmatched. This CDR3 is 15 amino acids long. This CDR3 reads CASSPPGGTFNEQFF. DNA of the CDR3: TGTGCCAGCAGTCCGCCAGGGGGCACTTTCAATGAGCAGTTCTTC.

V gene TRBV20-1 combines with J gene TRBJ2-5, with 10 nucleotides matching TRBD2. CDR1 DFQATT and CDR2 SNEGSKA come from the germline V gene (reference sequence). This CDR3 spans 20 amino acids. Trimming took 0 bases from V and 11 from J; bases not matched to a gene: 27. The CDR3 protein is CSARDARRRGASGRSGEQYF. The CDR3 DNA follows: TGCAGTGCTAGAGATGCCCGGAGAAGGGGGGCTAGCGGGAGATCGGGGGAGCAGTACTTC.

The CDR3 reads CASSSDPGQGARHNEQFF. CDR3 sequence (DNA): TGTGCCAGCAGCTCAGATCCGGGACAGGGGGCTCGGCACAATGAGCAGTTCTTC. The rearrangement links TRBV7-2 to TRBJ2-1; 12 bases map to TRBD1. The CDR3 consists of 18 residues. CDR1 and CDR2 (germline): SGHTA, FQGNSA. The V and J ends lost 4 bases and 5 bases, in that order; junction bases with no gene match: 12. The whole variable domain, filled in from reference TRBV7-2 and TRBJ2-1, reads GAGVSQSPSNKVTEKGKDVELRCDPISGHTALYWYRQSLGQGLEFLIYFQGNSAPDKSGLPSDRFSAERTGGSVSTLTIQRTQQEDSAVYLCASSSDPGQGARHNEQFFGPGTRLTVL.

This chain joins TRBV20-1 and TRBJ2-1; 7 bases match TRBD2. The J call may not be correct, given that the DNA end is closer to TRBJ2-7. The CDR3 totals 15 residues. Germline V gene lookup returns CDR1 DFQATT and CDR2 SNEGSKA (reference sequence). The DNA for the CDR3 is TGCAGTGCTAGAAGCGCGGGAGACTCCTACAATGAGCAGTACTTC. Translating gives CSARSAGDSYNEQYF.

The rearrangement links TRBV11-2 to TRBJ2-1; TRBD1 might be the D (6 bases). The CDR3 length is 16 residues. Trimming cost V 5 bases and J 0 bases, with 14 bases left between them. The V gene's germline CDR1 is SGHAT and CDR2 FQNNGV. The CDR3 DNA reads TGTGCCAGCAGCCTCAGGGGTGACCTCTCCTACAATGAGCAGTTCTTC. Amino acid sequence: CASSLRGDLSYNEQFF.

The sample holds a few counts of this clonotype. The rearrangement joins TRBV7-2 to TRBJ2-1, with 7 bases lining up with TRBD2. Looked up from germline, CDR1 is SGHTA and CDR2 is FQGNSA. This CDR3 has 14 residues. J gave up 3 bases and V 8 bases, and 7 bases lay outside the gene matches. Written as DNA, the CDR3 is TGTGCCAGCGGGCGGGAGCGGGACTACAATGAGCAGTTCTTC. Translation: CASGRERDYNEQFF.

This rearrangement joins TRBV28 to TRBJ2-7, with 10 bases lining up with TRBD2. V lost 6 bases to trimming and J lost 2 bases; unmatched junction nucleotides: 7. Germline V lookup: CDR1 MDHEN, CDR2 SYDVKM. CDR3 length equals 15 residues. This CDR3 is CASRPAGTSAYEQYF. Here the CDR3 DNA reads TGTGCCAGCAGACCCGCCGGGACTAGCGCCTACGAGCAGTACTTC.

A few counts support this clonotype. The V gene is TRBV5-1, the J gene TRBJ2-6; D uncertain. CDR1 and CDR2 from the germline V gene are SGHRS and YFSETQ. Trimming stripped 5 bases from V and 0 bases from J, with 6 bases between. CDR3 length equals 14 residues. CDR3 amino acids: CASRPGSGANVLTF. The CDR3 DNA sequence: TGCGCCAGCAGACCAGGCTCTGGGGCCAACGTCCTGACTTTC.